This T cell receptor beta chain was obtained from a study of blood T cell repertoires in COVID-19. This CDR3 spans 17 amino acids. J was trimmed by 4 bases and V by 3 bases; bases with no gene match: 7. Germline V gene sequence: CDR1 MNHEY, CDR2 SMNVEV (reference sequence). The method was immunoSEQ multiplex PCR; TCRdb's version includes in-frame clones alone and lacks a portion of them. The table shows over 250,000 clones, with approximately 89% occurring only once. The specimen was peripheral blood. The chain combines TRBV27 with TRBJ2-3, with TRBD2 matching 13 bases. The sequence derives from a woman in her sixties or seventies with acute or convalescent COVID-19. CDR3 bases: TGTGCCAGCAGTTTCCCGGCGGGACTAGCGGGACCAGATACGCAGTATTTT. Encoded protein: CASSFPAGLAGPDTQYF.